This T cell receptor beta chain was identified in a study of T cells in Graves' hyperthyroidism and ophthalmopathy. This clonotype was seen ten or more times. Extraction of PBMCs used roughly 9.3 ml of fresh peripheral blood. TCR beta CDR3 region amplification was performed from RNA transcripts. The HTBI primer set served for first-round RT-PCR of the TCR CDR3. One entry per CDR3 protein, called by TCRdb with MiXCR from the multiplex PCR reads. Among around 300,000 distinct CDR3 sequences listed, about 14% were seen once. This CDR3 region has 14 residues. The V and J ends lost 0 bases and 4 bases respectively, with 7 bases between them.

The sequenced sample consisted of blood. The TCR sequence derives from a woman in her 30s with Graves' hyperthyroidism. The rearrangement uses TRBV12-3 or TRBV12-4 and TRBJ2-1, with D unresolved. CDR3 nucleotide sequence: TGTGCCAGCAGTTTAGCGCGGCCATACAATGAGCAGTTCTTC. The encoded protein is CASSLARPYNEQFF.